Listed here are 20 T cell receptor beta chains from one sample, sequenced in a study of T cell changes during pregnancy in multiple sclerosis. Sequencing used immunoSEQ multiplex PCR; TCRdb keeps in-frame clones, though not all of them. The sample has 66,000 or so clones, roughly nine tenths seen once; the top ten hold about 5.8%. The sample was CD8+ T cells from peripheral blood mononuclear cells, taken before pregnancy. The receptor source for this set is a female donor with multiple sclerosis, enrolled in a pregnancy study.

This chain connects TRBV2 to TRBJ2-3, with D maybe TRBD2 (7 bases). This CDR3 is 15 amino acids long. The V end lost 7 bases, the J end lost 1 base, and 15 bases lay between the germline ends. Germline-derived CDR1 and CDR2 are SNHLY and FYNNEI. CDR3 nucleotides: TGTGCCAGCACGGGTTGGCGGGGGCGCACAGATACGCAGTATTTT. Translation: CASTGWRGRTDTQYF.

The V call is TRBV6-4, the J call TRBJ2-1; 8 bases align to TRBD1. Germline V gene data show CDR1 as MRHNA and CDR2 as SNTAGT. This CDR3 is built from 14 residues. Trimming cost V 4 bases and J 8 bases; bases outside gene matches: 7. The CDR3 protein is CASSGQGSLDEQFF. The CDR3 nucleotides read TGTGCCAGCAGTGGACAGGGGAGTTTGGATGAGCAGTTCTTC.

This clone has only one observation. The chain joins TRBV19 to TRBJ2-3; no clear D. The germline V and J ends were trimmed by 6 bases and 6 bases, with 4 bases remaining between them. The germline V gene has CDR1 LNHDA and CDR2 SQIVND (reference sequence). This CDR3 has 10 amino acids. CDR3 nucleotides: TGTGCCAGTAGCGCGGATACGCAGTATTTT. This translates into CASSADTQYF. The variable domain in full, with the rest retrieved from reference TRBV19 and TRBJ2-3, is DGGITQSPKYLFRKEGQNVTLSCEQNLNHDAMYWYRQDPGQGLRLIYYSQIVNDFQKGDIAEGYSVSREKKESFPLTVTSAQKNPTAFYLCASSADTQYFGPGTRLTVL.

This clone was recorded only once. CDR3 sequence: CASSLTGTSGVDEQFF. For the CDR3, the DNA is TGCGCCAGCAGCTTGACTGGGACTAGCGGGGTAGATGAGCAGTTCTTC. The genes are TRBV5-1 and TRBJ2-1; 13 nucleotides align to TRBD2. There are 16 residues in the CDR3. The germline V gene has CDR1 SGHRS and CDR2 YFSETQ. V gave up 1 base and J gave up 8 bases; unmatched junction bases: 6.

The chain has TRBV7-3 and TRBJ2-3; TRBD2 agrees at 11 bases. The CDR3 contains 15 residues. The V and J ends lost 4 bases and 3 bases, in that order; junction bases with no gene match: 3. In germline, CDR1 is SGHTA, CDR2 FQGTGA. DNA of the CDR3: TGTGCCAGCAGCTACGCTAGCGGGGGGACAGATACGCAGTATTTT. It specifies CASSYASGGTDTQYF.

The rearrangement uses TRBV4-1 and TRBJ2-1, with TRBD2 identical over 9 bases. With 1 base clipped from V and 7 bases from J, the junction kept 8 bases outside the gene matches. Germline V gene data show CDR1 as MGHRA and CDR2 as YSYEKL. The CDR3 covers 16 residues. The CDR3: CASSQVLAGKGNEQFF. In DNA form, the CDR3 reads TGCGCCAGCAGCCAAGTCCTAGCGGGGAAGGGAAATGAGCAGTTCTTC.

The V call is TRBV11-3, the J call TRBJ1-2; TRBD1 aligns across 9 bases. This CDR3 comprises 14 residues. V dropped 0 bases and J dropped 7; count of bases not matched to a gene: 3. Germline-derived CDR1 and CDR2 are SGHNT and YENEEA. The DNA for the CDR3 is TGTGCCAGCAGCTTAGAATGGGACAGGGCTGGCTACACCTTC. Residues: CASSLEWDRAGYTF.

J is TRBJ2-5 and V is TRBV7-3; 8 bases are a match to TRBD2. This CDR3 has 15 residues. V lost 2 bases to trimming and J lost 5 bases; unmatched junction nucleotides: 7. From germline, CDR1 is SGHTA and CDR2 FQGTGA. CDR3 bases: TGTGCCAGCAGCTTATACGGTAGCGGGGCGGAGACCCAGTACTTC. This encodes CASSLYGSGAETQYF. The full variable domain, completed using reference TRBV7-3 and TRBJ2-5, is GAGVSQTPSNKVTEKGKYVELRCDPISGHTALYWYRQSLGQGPEFLIYFQGTGAADDSGLPNDRFFAVRPEGSVSTLKIQRTERGDSAVYLCASSLYGSGAETQYFGPGTRLLVL.

The gene calls are TRBV7-9 and TRBJ2-3; 11 bases line up with TRBD2. V lost 3 bases, J lost 0 bases, and 5 bases stayed unmatched. This CDR3 is 17 amino acids long. The germline gives CDR1 SEHNR, CDR2 FQNEAQ (reference sequence). The CDR3 DNA is TGTGCCAGCAGCTTTCCTAGCGGGGGGACTAGCACAGATACGCAGTATTTT. This sequence encodes CASSFPSGGTSTDTQYF.

The chain uses TRBV6-6 and TRBJ2-3; 7 bases are a match to TRBD2. This CDR3 comprises 15 residues. The junction had 7 bases not matched to a gene; V was cut back by 7 bases and J by 0 bases. Germline CDR1 is MNHNY and CDR2 is SVGAGI (reference sequence). The DNA for the CDR3 is TGTGCCAGCACTAGACTAGCCAGGAGCACAGATACGCAGTATTTT. Residues: CASTRLARSTDTQYF.

This chain uses TRBV29-1 with TRBJ2-3, with 8 bases identical to TRBD1. V dropped 0 bases and J dropped 6; count of bases not matched to a gene: 11. The CDR3 extends over 16 amino acids. Germline V CDR1 and CDR2: SQVTM, ANQGSEA. The CDR3, as DNA: TGCAGCGTTGAAGATCTCGGACAGGGTTTTTTGGATACGCAGTATTTT. Residues: CSVEDLGQGFLDTQYF.

V is TRBV19 and J is TRBJ1-5, with D hard to call. The CDR3 is made up of 13 amino acids. CDR1 LNHDA and CDR2 SQIVND come from the germline V gene (reference sequence). The V and J ends lost 7 bases and 0 bases respectively, with 7 bases between them. CDR3 nucleotide sequence: TGTGCCAGTACGGAGATTAGCAATCAGCCCCAGCATTTT. Translated, it gives CASTEISNQPQHF.

The chain combines TRBV4-1 with TRBJ2-7, with 10 bases matching TRBD2. After removal of 2 bases from V and 2 bases from J, the junction contained 0 bases not matched to a gene. The CDR3 runs to 14 residues. Germline values: CDR1 MGHRA, CDR2 YSYEKL. The CDR3 sequence is CASSQTSGTYEQYF. The CDR3 nucleotides read TGCGCCAGCAGCCAAACTAGCGGGACCTACGAGCAGTACTTC.

The chain joins TRBV7-6 to TRBJ1-4; TRBD1 matches at 8 bases. V shed 4 bases, J shed 0 bases, and the junction held 10 bases outside the gene matches. CDR1 is SGHVS and CDR2 is FNYEAQ in the germline V gene. The CDR3 is 18 residues long. CDR3 nucleotide sequence: TGTGCCAGCAGCTCACCGACAGGGGAGGGGACAACTAATGAAAAACTGTTTTTT. Translation gives CASSSPTGEGTTNEKLFF. The full variable domain, with the rest looked up from reference TRBV7-6 and TRBJ1-4, is GAGVSQSPRYKVTKRGQDVALRCDPISGHVSLYWYRQALGQGPEFLTYFNYEAQQDKSGLPNDRFSAERPEGSISTLTIQRTEQRDSAMYRCASSSPTGEGTTNEKLFFGSGTQLSVL.

The chain links TRBV2 to TRBJ2-1, with D possibly being TRBD2 (7 bases). Germline CDR1 SNHLY, CDR2 FYNNEI. V dropped 4 bases and J dropped 5 bases, with 18 bases sitting between them. This CDR3 contains 16 residues. CDR3 DNA sequence: TGTGCCAGCAGTGCCCCTAACGGGGAGGGGGACAATGAGCAGTTCTTC. Encoded protein: CASSAPNGEGDNEQFF.

The V and J genes are TRBV19 and TRBJ1-1; a weak D match, TRBD1 (6 bases). Trimming pared 1 base from V and 4 bases from J, leaving 13 bases between. The CDR3 covers 15 residues. The V gene's germline CDR1 is LNHDA and CDR2 SQIVND (reference sequence). The DNA of the CDR3 is TGTGCCAGTAGTATAGGATACAGGGTGGGCACTGAAGCTTTCTTT. Amino acids: CASSIGYRVGTEAFF.

The CDR3 here is CASSLMTGQGLGEQYF. The CDR3 coding sequence is TGTGCCAGCAGCTTAATGACGGGACAGGGCTTAGGCGAGCAGTACTTC. V is TRBV13 and J is TRBJ2-7, with 9 positions matching TRBD1. CDR3 size: 16 residues. V trimming: 2 bases; J trimming: 6 bases; junction bases outside the gene matches: 11. Per germline, CDR1 PRHDT and CDR2 FYEKMQ (reference sequence).

Points on this clone: At one of its ends the junction is not consistent with the germline gene, which may arise from a read error. This rearrangement joins TRBV13 to TRBJ2-3; 8 bases are shared with TRBD2. CDR1 PRHDT and CDR2 FYEKMQ come from the germline V gene (reference sequence). This CDR3 contains 15 residues. CDR3 bases: TGTGCCAGCAGCATAGGACTAGCCATCACAGATACGCAGTATTTT. This gives the protein CASSIGLAITDTQYF.

The J gene is TRBJ1-4, the V gene TRBV4-1; 7 bases align to TRBD1. V gave up 1 base and J gave up 5 bases; unmatched junction bases: 7. Germline V lookup: CDR1 MGHRA, CDR2 YSYEKL. This CDR3 is 16 amino acids long. The CDR3 sequence: CASSQVGDSLNEKLFF. As DNA, the CDR3 is TGCGCCAGCAGCCAAGTGGGGGACAGCCTGAATGAAAAACTGTTTTTT.

The V and J genes are TRBV7-9 and TRBJ1-2; tentatively, D is TRBD1 (5 bases). The V and J ends lost 5 bases and 3 bases respectively, with 7 bases between them. The V gene's germline CDR1 is SEHNR and CDR2 FQNEAQ (reference sequence). CDR3 length: 12 amino acids. CDR3 bases: TGTGCCAGCAGCGACAGTTACTATGGCTACACCTTC. The encoded protein is CASSDSYYGYTF.